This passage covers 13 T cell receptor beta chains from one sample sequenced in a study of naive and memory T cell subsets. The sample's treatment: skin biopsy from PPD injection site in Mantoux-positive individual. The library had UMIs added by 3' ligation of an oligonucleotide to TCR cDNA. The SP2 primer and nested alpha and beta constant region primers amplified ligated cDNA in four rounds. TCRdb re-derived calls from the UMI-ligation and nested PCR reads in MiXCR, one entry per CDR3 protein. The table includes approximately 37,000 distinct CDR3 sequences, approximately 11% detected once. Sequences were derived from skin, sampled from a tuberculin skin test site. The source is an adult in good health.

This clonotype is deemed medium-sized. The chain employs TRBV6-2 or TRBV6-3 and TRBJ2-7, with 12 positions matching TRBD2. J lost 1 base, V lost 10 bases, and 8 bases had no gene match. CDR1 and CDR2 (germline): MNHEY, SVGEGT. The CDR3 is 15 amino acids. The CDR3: CATIPGLAGSYEQYF. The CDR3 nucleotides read TGTGCCACCATTCCGGGACTAGCGGGTTCCTACGAGCAGTACTTC.

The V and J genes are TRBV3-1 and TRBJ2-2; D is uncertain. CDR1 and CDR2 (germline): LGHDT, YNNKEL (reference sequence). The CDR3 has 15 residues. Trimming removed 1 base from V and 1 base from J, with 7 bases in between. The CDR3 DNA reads TGTGCCAGCAGCCAAGGTATCTTGAACACCGGGGAGCTGTTTTTT. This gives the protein CASSQGILNTGELFF. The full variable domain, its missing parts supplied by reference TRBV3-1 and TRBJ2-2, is DTAVSQTPKYLVTQMGNDKSIKCEQNLGHDTMYWYKQDSKKFLKIMFSYNNKELIINETVPNRFSPKSPDKAHLNLHINSLELGDSAVYFCASSQGILNTGELFFGEGSRLTVL.

This CDR3 reads CASSSMGAGNQETQYF. As DNA, the CDR3 is TGTGCCAGCAGTTCTATGGGGGCAGGAAACCAAGAGACCCAGTACTTC. The chain is built from TRBV6-5 and TRBJ2-5, with a possible D match to TRBD1 (6 bases). The V gene lost 4 bases and the J gene lost 0 bases, with 15 bases spanning the gap. This CDR3 has 16 residues. Germline V lookup: CDR1 MNHEY, CDR2 SVGAGI.

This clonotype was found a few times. CDR3 sequence: CASSIDSYAGELFF. The CDR3 DNA follows: TGTGCCAGTAGTATAGACAGCTACGCCGGGGAGCTGTTTTTT. The chain employs TRBV19 and TRBJ2-2, with D uncertain. V lost 0 bases to trimming and J lost 6 bases, with 8 bases between them. CDR1 and CDR2 (germline): LNHDA, SQIVND (reference sequence). The CDR3 spans 14 residues.

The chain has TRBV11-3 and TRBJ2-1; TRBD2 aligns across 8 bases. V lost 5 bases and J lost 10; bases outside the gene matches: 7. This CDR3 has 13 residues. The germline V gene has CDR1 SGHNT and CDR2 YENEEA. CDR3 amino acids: CASSPSQRGEQFF. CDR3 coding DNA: TGTGCCAGCAGCCCGAGCCAGCGGGGGGAGCAGTTCTTC.

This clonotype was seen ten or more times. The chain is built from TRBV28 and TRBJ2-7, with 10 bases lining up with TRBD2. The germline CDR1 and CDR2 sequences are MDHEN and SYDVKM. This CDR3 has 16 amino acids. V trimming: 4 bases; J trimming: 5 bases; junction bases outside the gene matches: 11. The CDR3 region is CASSSGGASGSHEQYF. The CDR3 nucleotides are TGTGCCAGCAGTTCGGGCGGGGCTAGCGGGAGCCACGAGCAGTACTTC.

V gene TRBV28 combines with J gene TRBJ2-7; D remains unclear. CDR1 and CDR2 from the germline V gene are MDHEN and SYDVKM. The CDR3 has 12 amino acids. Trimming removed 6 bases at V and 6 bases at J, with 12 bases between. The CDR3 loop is CASSPSRVEQYF. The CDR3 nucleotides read TGTGCCAGCAGCCCGAGTAGGGTCGAGCAGTACTTC.

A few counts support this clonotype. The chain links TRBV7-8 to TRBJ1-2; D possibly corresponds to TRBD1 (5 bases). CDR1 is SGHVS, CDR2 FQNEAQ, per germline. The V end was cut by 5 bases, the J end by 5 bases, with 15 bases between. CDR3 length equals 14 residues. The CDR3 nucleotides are TGTGCCAGCAGCCCTCCCGACAGAATTTATGGCTACACCTTC. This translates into CASSPPDRIYGYTF.

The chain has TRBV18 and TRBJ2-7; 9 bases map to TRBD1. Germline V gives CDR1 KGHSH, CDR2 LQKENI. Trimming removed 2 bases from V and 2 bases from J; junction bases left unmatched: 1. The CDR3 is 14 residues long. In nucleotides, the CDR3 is TGTGCCAGCTCACCAGGGGACAGGGCCTACGAGCAGTACTTC. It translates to CASSPGDRAYEQYF.

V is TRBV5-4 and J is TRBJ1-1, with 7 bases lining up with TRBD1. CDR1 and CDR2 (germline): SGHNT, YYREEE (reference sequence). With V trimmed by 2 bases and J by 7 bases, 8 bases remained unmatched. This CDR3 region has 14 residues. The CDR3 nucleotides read TGTGCCAGCAGCTTCCAACAGGGGATGAGTGAAGCTTTCTTT. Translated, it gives CASSFQQGMSEAFF.

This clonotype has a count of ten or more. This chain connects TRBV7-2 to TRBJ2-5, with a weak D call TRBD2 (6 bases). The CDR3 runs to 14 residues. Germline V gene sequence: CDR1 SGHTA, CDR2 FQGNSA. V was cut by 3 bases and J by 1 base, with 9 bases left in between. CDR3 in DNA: TGTGCCAGCAGCTTGGGGGGTCCCCAAGAGACCCAGTACTTC. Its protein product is CASSLGGPQETQYF.

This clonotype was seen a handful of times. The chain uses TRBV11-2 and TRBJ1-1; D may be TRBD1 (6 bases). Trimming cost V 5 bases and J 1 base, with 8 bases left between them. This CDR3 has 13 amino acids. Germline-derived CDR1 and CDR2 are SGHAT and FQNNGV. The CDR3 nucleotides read TGTGCCAGCAGCGTACAGGGGAACACTGAAGCTTTCTTT. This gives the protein CASSVQGNTEAFF.

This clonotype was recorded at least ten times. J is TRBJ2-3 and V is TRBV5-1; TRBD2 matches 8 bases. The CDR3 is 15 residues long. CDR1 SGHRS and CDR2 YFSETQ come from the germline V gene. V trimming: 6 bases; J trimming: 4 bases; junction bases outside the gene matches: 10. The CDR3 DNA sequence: TGCGCCAGCATTCAAAGCGGGAGTAGCGCAGATACGCAGTATTTT. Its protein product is CASIQSGSSADTQYF. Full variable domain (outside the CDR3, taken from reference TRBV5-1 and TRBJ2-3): KAGVTQTPRYLIKTRGQQVTLSCSPISGHRSVSWYQQTPGQGLQFLFEYFSETQRNKGNFPGRFSGRQFSNSRSEMNVSTLELGDSALYLCASIQSGSSADTQYFGPGTRLTVL.